What follows are 28 T cell receptor beta chains derived from one specimen sequenced in a study of T cells in Graves' hyperthyroidism and ophthalmopathy. Amplified TCR beta CDR3 regions came from RNA transcripts. With the HTBI primer set, the TCR CDR3 went through a first round of RT-PCR. TCRdb re-called the multiplex PCR reads through MiXCR, storing one row per CDR3 protein. This table holds more than 450,000 distinct CDR3 sequences, less than 20% found once. Material for sequencing was blood. These TCRs come from a man in his forties or fifties with Graves' ophthalmopathy.

Only a few counts were recorded for this clonotype. The CDR3 sequence: CASIHPSGELFF. For the CDR3, the DNA is TGTGCCAGCATCCACCCGTCCGGGGAGCTGTTTTTT. This chain connects TRBV28 to TRBJ2-2; D uncertain. Trimming stripped 7 bases from V and 6 bases from J, with 9 bases between. Per germline, CDR1 MDHEN and CDR2 SYDVKM. The CDR3 consists of 12 residues.

This clonotype was observed a few times. V usage is TRBV12-5 and J usage is TRBJ1-5; no clear D. V lost 5 bases, J lost 11 bases, and 10 bases lay in between. CDR1 LGHNT and CDR2 FRNRAP come from the germline V gene. The CDR3 contains 11 residues. The CDR3 DNA follows: TGTGCTAGTGGTCCCGAGGAGGCCCAGCATTTT. Amino acid sequence: CASGPEEAQHF.

The CDR3 reads CASSVGGGTAEAFF. DNA for the CDR3: TGCGCCAGCAGCGTGGGGGGGGGCACGGCTGAAGCTTTCTTT. V is TRBV5-1 and J is TRBJ1-1, with D perhaps TRBD1 (6 bases). There are 14 residues in the CDR3. From germline, CDR1 is SGHRS and CDR2 YFSETQ. With 4 bases removed from V and 6 bases from J, the gap between germline ends came to 16 bases.

The chain has TRBV9 and TRBJ2-1, with TRBD2 matching over 8 bases. With V trimmed by 4 bases and J by 8 bases, 14 bases remained unmatched. Germline lookup yields CDR1 SGDLS and CDR2 YYNGEE. CDR3 length: 16 amino acids. The CDR3 loop reads CASSPISGPGGDEQFF. The CDR3 nucleotides read TGTGCCAGCAGCCCGATTTCCGGACCCGGGGGGGATGAGCAGTTCTTC.

The V gene is TRBV5-4, the J gene TRBJ2-1, with D perhaps matching TRBD1 (6 bases). The CDR3 is made up of 15 amino acids. Trimming stripped 2 bases from V and 2 bases from J, with 11 bases between. Germline V gives CDR1 SGHNT, CDR2 YYREEE (reference sequence). CDR3 in amino acids: CASSLDTGTYNEQFF. CDR3 sequence (DNA): TGTGCCAGCAGCTTAGACACAGGGACCTACAATGAGCAGTTCTTC.

Regarding this clonotype: A much bigger clone sits one base away, suggesting this may be a read error. This rearrangement joins TRBV11-2 to TRBJ2-2; D possibly matches TRBD1 or TRBD2 (5 bases each). This CDR3 spans 14 amino acids. Germline loops: CDR1 SGHAT, CDR2 FQNNGV. This CDR3 reads CASGLRGDTGELFF. CDR3 DNA: TGTGCCAGCGGCTTACGAGGGGACACCGGGGAGCTGTTTTTT.

Only a few counts were recorded for this clonotype. This chain connects TRBV20-1 to TRBJ2-7; 11 positions agree with TRBD1. The CDR3 covers 17 residues. The V and J ends lost 0 bases and 2 bases, in that order; junction bases with no gene match: 9. Germline values: CDR1 DFQATT, CDR2 SNEGSKA (reference sequence). The CDR3 DNA is TGCAGTGCTAGAGATCTCTGGGGGACAGGGGGGACCTACGAGCAGTACTTC. This encodes CSARDLWGTGGTYEQYF.

V usage is TRBV20-1 and J usage is TRBJ2-1; TRBD2 matches 10 bases. There are 15 residues in the CDR3. J lost 2 bases, V lost 5 bases, and 6 bases had no gene match. CDR1 is DFQATT, CDR2 SNEGSKA, per germline (reference sequence). Here the CDR3 DNA reads TGCAGTGCTCCCATTAGCGGGAGGCCCTACAATGAGCAGTTCTTC. Protein product: CSAPISGRPYNEQFF.

The rearrangement links TRBV5-8 to TRBJ2-1, with D uncertain. Germline CDR1 SGHTS, CDR2 YDEGEE. The CDR3 loop spans 15 amino acids. Deletions cut 2 bases from V and 8 bases from J, with 17 bases between. The CDR3 region has the DNA TGTGCCAGCAGCTTAGGAACGACCTCTTCGGATGAGCAGTTCTTC. Encoded protein: CASSLGTTSSDEQFF. The entire variable domain, with the rest obtained from reference TRBV5-8 and TRBJ2-1, is as follows: EAGVTQSPTHLIKTRGQQATLRCSPISGHTSVYWYQQALGLGLQFLLWYDEGEERNRGNFPPRFSGRQFPNYSSELNVNALELEDSALYLCASSLGTTSSDEQFFGPGTRLTVL.

The CDR3 loop is CSARAPHPTLYNEQFF. CDR3 nucleotide sequence: TGCAGTGCTAGAGCCCCCCACCCAACGCTTTACAATGAGCAGTTCTTC. The chain recombines TRBV20-1 with TRBJ2-1; no firm D call. Deletions cut 1 base from V and 4 bases from J, with 17 bases between. Germline-derived CDR1 and CDR2 are DFQATT and SNEGSKA (reference sequence). The CDR3 runs 16 residues.

This clonotype came up many times. The J gene is TRBJ2-7, the V gene TRBV7-2; possibly TRBD1 or TRBD2 for D (5 bases each). From germline, CDR1 is SGHTA and CDR2 FQGNSA. The CDR3 runs to 14 residues. Trimming removed 2 bases from V and 7 bases from J, with 15 bases in between. This CDR3 is CASSLNRGAREQYF. CDR3 bases: TGTGCCAGCAGCTTAAACCGGGGCGCTAGGGAGCAGTACTTC.

The CDR3 DNA reads TGTGCCAGCAGCTCTTGGGAGAATACTGGCTACACCTTC. Amino acid sequence: CASSSWENTGYTF. The rearrangement joins TRBV7-9 to TRBJ1-2; D gene uncertain. The germline gives CDR1 SEHNR, CDR2 FQNEAQ (reference sequence). With 4 bases removed from V and 7 bases from J, the gap between germline ends came to 13 bases. The CDR3 sequence is 13 residues long.

This clonotype was observed many times. This chain links TRBV20-1 with TRBJ2-3, with TRBD2 identical over 7 bases. V shed 7 bases, J shed 4 bases, and the junction held 23 bases outside the gene matches. The length of the CDR3 is 18 residues. Germline V lookup: CDR1 DFQATT, CDR2 SNEGSKA (reference sequence). This CDR3 is CSVLTWGKAGLRADTQYF. The DNA for the CDR3 is TGCAGTGTATTGACGTGGGGAAAAGCGGGGCTGCGAGCAGATACGCAGTATTTT.

This clonotype was seen only a few times. The CDR3 region has the DNA TGTGCCAGCAGCGCGAAGACAGGGGTGAATTCACCCCTCCACTTT. Its protein product is CASSAKTGVNSPLHF. The V gene is TRBV9, the J gene TRBJ1-6; 8 nucleotides align to TRBD1. The V gene end was trimmed by 3 bases and the J gene end by 7 bases; junction bases not matched to a gene: 6. Germline V gene data show CDR1 as SGDLS and CDR2 as YYNGEE. The CDR3 length is 15 residues.

This clonotype was seen repeatedly, ten times or more. This rearrangement joins TRBV9 to TRBJ1-1, with D hard to call. Germline V CDR1 and CDR2: SGDLS, YYNGEE. Trimming left V 4 bases short and J 1 base short, with 11 bases between. The CDR3 is 14 amino acids. The CDR3 DNA reads as TGTGCCAGCAGCCTCGTCTCGGGGAACACTGAAGCTTTCTTT. It codes for CASSLVSGNTEAFF.

This clonotype was recorded a few times. The chain joins TRBV3-1 to TRBJ2-1; 7 bases fit TRBD2. CDR1 and CDR2 (germline): LGHDT, YNNKEL (reference sequence). V was clipped by 0 bases and J by 8 bases; unmatched bases: 13. The CDR3 contains 17 residues. CDR3 DNA sequence: TGTGCCAGCAGCCAAGATTCCGGGAGCGGGACGCGGCATGAGCAGTTCTTC. Amino acid sequence: CASSQDSGSGTRHEQFF.

The table lists this clonotype with many counts. The rearrangement links TRBV2 to TRBJ2-3, with TRBD2 matching over 7 bases. Germline-derived CDR1 and CDR2 are SNHLY and FYNNEI. The CDR3 sequence is 13 residues long. Trimming cost V 7 bases and J 6 bases; bases outside gene matches: 7. The CDR3 spells CASTIGREDTQYF. For the CDR3, the DNA is TGTGCCAGCACCATAGGGAGGGAGGATACGCAGTATTTT.

This clonotype occurred many times. The DNA for the CDR3 is TGTGCCAGCAGCTTAGGTGCGGGAGAGGGGGATACGCAGTATTTT. It yields the protein CASSLGAGEGDTQYF. The chain is built from TRBV11-2 and TRBJ2-3, with 7 bases matching TRBD2. Germline V CDR1 and CDR2: SGHAT, FQNNGV. The CDR3 contains 15 residues. Losses at the gene ends were 1 base for V and 6 bases for J; bases not matched to a gene: 7.

This clonotype was detected ten times or more. This rearrangement joins TRBV7-2 to TRBJ2-7; tentatively, D is TRBD1 (6 bases). The CDR3 is 19 amino acids. Trimming left V 4 bases short and J 2 bases short, with 27 bases between. The germline gives CDR1 SGHTA, CDR2 FQGNSA. The DNA for the CDR3 is TGTGCCAGCAGCTCAGGAAGGGTGAGTCAGGGACCAGGGGCCTACGAGCAGTACTTC. This encodes CASSSGRVSQGPGAYEQYF.

This clonotype was counted at least ten times. This chain uses TRBV28 with TRBJ2-1; 9 nucleotides align to TRBD1. V was clipped by 6 bases and J by 3 bases; unmatched bases: 24. Germline CDR1 reads MDHEN; CDR2 reads SYDVKM. This CDR3 is 21 amino acids long. Written as DNA, the CDR3 is TGTGCCAGCAGCACCAGCTTTATTGGCAGGTTAAGACAGGGGGGCTACAATGAGCAGTTCTTC. Encoded protein: CASSTSFIGRLRQGGYNEQFF.

The gene calls are TRBV5-1 and TRBJ2-2, with D perhaps being TRBD1 or TRBD2 (5 bases each). Per germline, CDR1 SGHRS and CDR2 YFSETQ. The CDR3 totals 12 residues. Trimming took 2 bases from V and 7 from J, leaving 6 bases between them. The DNA for the CDR3 is TGCGCCAGCAGCTTTGGGGGCGGGGAGCTGTTTTTT. Translated: CASSFGGGELFF.

The rearrangement uses TRBV2 and TRBJ2-4; no reliable D call. The CDR3 is 15 amino acids. Germline V CDR1 and CDR2: SNHLY, FYNNEI. V was shortened by 4 bases and J by 3 bases, with 13 bases between the two germline ends. The DNA of the CDR3 is TGTGCCAGCAGTGTATCTGTGGTTGGCAAAAACATTCAGTACTTC. Translating gives CASSVSVVGKNIQYF.

The chain links TRBV15 to TRBJ2-2, with 7 bases identical to TRBD1. The CDR3 contains 16 residues. The V and J ends lost 4 bases and 0 bases, in that order; junction bases with no gene match: 5. Germline V gene lookup returns CDR1 LNHNV and CDR2 YYDKDF (reference sequence). The CDR3: CATSTFGTANTGELFF. The DNA for the CDR3 is TGTGCCACCAGCACCTTCGGGACAGCGAACACCGGGGAGCTGTTTTTT. The entire variable domain, with the rest obtained from reference TRBV15 and TRBJ2-2, is as follows: DAMVIQNPRYQVTQFGKPVTLSCSQTLNHNVMYWYQQKSSQAPKLLFHYYDKDFNNEADTPDNFQSRRPNTSFCFLDIRSPGLGDTAMYLCATSTFGTANTGELFFGEGSRLTVL.

This chain joins TRBV28 and TRBJ2-7, with D perhaps matching TRBD1 (5 bases). Germline V CDR1 and CDR2: MDHEN, SYDVKM. The V and J ends lost 9 bases and 0 bases respectively, with 24 bases between them. This CDR3 contains 17 residues. In DNA, the CDR3 is TGTGCCAGTGAAAGGACCTCTCGGACACTCCTCTCCTACGAGCAGTACTTC. This gives the protein CASERTSRTLLSYEQYF.

A note on this clonotype: Compared with germline, one end of the junction differs, possibly owing to a read error. This chain links TRBV4-1 with TRBJ1-1; maybe TRBD1 (5 bases). The V gene's germline CDR1 is MGHRA and CDR2 YSYEKL. This CDR3 has 13 amino acids. The chain's CDR3 is CAGSLRDGTEAFF. DNA for the CDR3: TGCGCCGGCAGCTTGAGGGACGGCACTGAAGCTTTCTTT.

This clonotype was seen at least ten times. The chain combines TRBV18 with TRBJ2-5; D is undetermined. V was trimmed by 2 bases and J by 1 base, leaving 11 bases between them. Germline V CDR1 and CDR2: KGHSH, LQKENI. The CDR3 contains 15 residues. The CDR3: CASSPNGAFQETQYF. The CDR3 region has the DNA TGTGCCAGCTCACCAAACGGAGCCTTCCAAGAGACCCAGTACTTC.

Note on this clonotype: A read error may explain this, as a much larger clone is one base away. The DNA of the CDR3 is TGCGCCAGCAGCCTGATACCCGGGGCAGCTAGCACAGATACGCAGTATTTT. It translates to CASSLIPGAASTDTQYF. The J gene is TRBJ2-3, the V gene TRBV5-1; D is tentatively TRBD1 or TRBD2 (5 bases each). Germline assignment: CDR1 SGHRS and CDR2 YFSETQ. The CDR3 is made up of 17 amino acids. With 4 bases removed from V and 0 bases from J, the gap between germline ends came to 18 bases.

This clonotype turned up a few times. This chain joins TRBV12-3 or TRBV12-4 and TRBJ2-5; D is uncertain. The CDR3 totals 11 residues. Trimming cost V 1 base and J 13 bases, with 10 bases left between them. The CDR3 DNA reads TGTGCCAGCAGTTTAGACTCTATCGTGTACTTC. Protein sequence: CASSLDSIVYF.